The rows below give T cell receptor beta chains drawn from one sample of a study of CD8 T cells in ankylosing spondylitis. A single record per CDR3 protein comes from TCRdb applying MiXCR to the 5' RACE reads. The repertoire holds roughly 150,000 distinct CDR3 sequences, 6% to 8% seen once, with under 15% in the top ten. The sample consisted of blood, either unsorted or a sorted T cell fraction (not recorded which). These receptors originate from a female donor with ankylosing spondylitis or in good health (not recorded which). Both conserved end residues are trimmed from each CDR3. Only part of the rows carry a size: once, few, many, or a class if the clone is expanded.

j_call,clone_size,v_call,cdr3_aa
TRBJ1-2,-,TRBV11-1,ASSLAFGAPNYGYT
TRBJ2-7,-,TRBV3-1,ASSQAGGPNYEQY
TRBJ2-7,many,TRBV15,ATSRDRGTKY
TRBJ1-2,many,TRBV15,ATSSDRVAGYT
TRBJ2-1,many,TRBV6-5,ATQLAGEYNEQF
TRBJ2-7,many,TRBV18,ASSRTQGSEQY
TRBJ2-5,many,TRBV7-2,ASSLDRIGETQY
TRBJ2-1,many,TRBV6-5,ASSYDVYNEQF
TRBJ2-3,-,TRBV6-4,ASTPGVSTDTQY
TRBJ2-5,-,TRBV5-4,ASSFSRQSQETQY
TRBJ2-7,many,TRBV20-1,SARPAGGSYEQY
TRBJ1-5,many,TRBV2,ASSGNNQPQH
TRBJ2-3,many,TRBV5-1,ASRQGGVLSTDTQY
TRBJ1-5,many,TRBV28,ASSTGQGNQPQH
TRBJ1-1,-,TRBV7-2,ASSRTLNTEAF
TRBJ1-1,many,TRBV7-9,ASSLSGQGMTEAF
TRBJ2-2,-,TRBV11-2,ASSLFRRGTSGFPGELF
TRBJ2-7,few,TRBV11-2,ASSQWGLGVSGSYEQY
TRBJ2-3,many,TRBV6-1,ASIQGGRDTQY
TRBJ1-1,-,TRBV9,ASSVGGGMGTEAF
TRBJ1-5,many,TRBV4-2,ASSQDPYSNQPQH
TRBJ1-5,many,TRBV7-9,ASSLAQGAGYYQPQH
TRBJ1-2,many,TRBV25-1,ATQLNHYGYT
TRBJ2-1,many,TRBV5-1,ASSLAEGLGSYNEQF
TRBJ2-3,many,TRBV25-1,ASSELRGAGARDTQY
TRBJ1-1,many,TRBV7-2,ASSLSRTSYTEAF
TRBJ2-1,many,TRBV9,ASSAQGALSEQF
TRBJ2-5,many,TRBV5-1,ASSLVGLGRGQETQY
TRBJ2-7,many,TRBV15,ATSRVRGQILPYEQY
TRBJ1-5,many,TRBV12-3/TRBV12-4,ASRLGGQPQH
TRBJ2-2,many,TRBV11-3,ASSAGGGTGELF
TRBJ1-2,-,TRBV20-1,SASVGDTYYGYT
TRBJ2-7,-,TRBV5-1,ASSPSLSYEQY
TRBJ2-1,many,TRBV4-1,ASSQDRLALNEQF
TRBJ1-5,-,TRBV19,ASSIVMDQPQH
TRBJ1-4,many,TRBV7-2,ASSSTRGQGNEKLF
TRBJ2-3,few,TRBV15,ATSRGGDTDTQY
TRBJ1-5,many,TRBV4-3,ASSQDVGGVRH
TRBJ1-1,-,TRBV27,ASKGGSGQGDTEAF
TRBJ1-1,many,TRBV20-1,SARDRPGGAMNTEAF
TRBJ1-1,many,TRBV6-2/TRBV6-3,ASSANTEAF